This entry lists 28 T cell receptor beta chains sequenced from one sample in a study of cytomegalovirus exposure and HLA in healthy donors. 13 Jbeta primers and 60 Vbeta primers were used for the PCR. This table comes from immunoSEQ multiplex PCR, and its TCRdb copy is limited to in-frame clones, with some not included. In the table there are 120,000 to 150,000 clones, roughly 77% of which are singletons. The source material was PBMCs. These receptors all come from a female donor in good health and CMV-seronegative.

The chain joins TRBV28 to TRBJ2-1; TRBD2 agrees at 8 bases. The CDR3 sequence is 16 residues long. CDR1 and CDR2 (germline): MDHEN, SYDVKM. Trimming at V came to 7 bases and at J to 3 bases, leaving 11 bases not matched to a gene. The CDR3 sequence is CASTASGGGDYNEQFF. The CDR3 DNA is TGTGCCAGCACCGCTTCCGGGGGGGGTGACTACAATGAGCAGTTCTTC. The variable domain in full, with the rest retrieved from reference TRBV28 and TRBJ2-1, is DVKVTQSSRYLVKRTGEKVFLECVQDMDHENMFWYRQDPGLGLRLIYFSYDVKMKEKGDIPEGYSVSREKKERFSLILESASTNQTSMYLCASTASGGGDYNEQFFGPGTRLTVL.

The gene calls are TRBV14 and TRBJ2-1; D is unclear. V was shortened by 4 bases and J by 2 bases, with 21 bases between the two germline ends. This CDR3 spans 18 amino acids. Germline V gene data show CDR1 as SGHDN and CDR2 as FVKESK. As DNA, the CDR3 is TGTGCCAGCAGCCCTACTCCGCTAAGTTGGTTGGCCTACAATGAGCAGTTCTTC. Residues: CASSPTPLSWLAYNEQFF.

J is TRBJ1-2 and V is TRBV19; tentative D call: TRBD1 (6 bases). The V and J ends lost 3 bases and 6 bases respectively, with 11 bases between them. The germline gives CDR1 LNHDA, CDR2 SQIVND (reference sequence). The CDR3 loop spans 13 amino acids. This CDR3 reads CASSMPGVDGYTF. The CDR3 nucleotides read TGTGCCAGTAGTATGCCAGGGGTGGATGGCTACACCTTC. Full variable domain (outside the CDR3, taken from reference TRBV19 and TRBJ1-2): DGGITQSPKYLFRKEGQNVTLSCEQNLNHDAMYWYRQDPGQGLRLIYYSQIVNDFQKGDIAEGYSVSREKKESFPLTVTSAQKNPTAFYLCASSMPGVDGYTFGSGTRLTVV.

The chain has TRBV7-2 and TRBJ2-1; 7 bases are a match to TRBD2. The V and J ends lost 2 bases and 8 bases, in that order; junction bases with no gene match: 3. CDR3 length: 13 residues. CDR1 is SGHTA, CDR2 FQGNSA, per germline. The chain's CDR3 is CASSLQGGDEQFF. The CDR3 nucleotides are TGTGCCAGCAGCTTACAGGGAGGGGATGAGCAGTTCTTC.

The CDR3 loop is CASSLAKGATNEKLFF. The CDR3, as DNA: TGTGCCAGCAGTCTCGCTAAAGGAGCAACTAATGAAAAACTGTTTTTT. The chain carries TRBV27 and TRBJ1-4; D is uncertain. CDR1 MNHEY and CDR2 SMNVEV come from the germline V gene (reference sequence). This CDR3 region has 16 residues. The V end was cut by 5 bases, the J end by 0 bases, with 13 bases between.

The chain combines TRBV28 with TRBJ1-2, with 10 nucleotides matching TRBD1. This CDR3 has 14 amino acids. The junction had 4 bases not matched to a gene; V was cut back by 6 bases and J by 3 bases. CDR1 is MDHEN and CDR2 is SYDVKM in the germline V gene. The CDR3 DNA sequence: TGTGCCAGCAGGACAGGGGGCGCCGACTATGGCTACACCTTC. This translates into CASRTGGADYGYTF.

In DNA form, the CDR3 reads TGCAGCGTTGAACCCTCCACGGGACAGGCTAACGAGCAGTACTTC. Amino acid sequence: CSVEPSTGQANEQYF. The V and J genes are TRBV29-1 and TRBJ2-7, with 8 bases that match TRBD1. The CDR3 is 15 amino acids. V dropped 2 bases and J dropped 5; count of bases not matched to a gene: 11. Germline lookup yields CDR1 SQVTM and CDR2 ANQGSEA.

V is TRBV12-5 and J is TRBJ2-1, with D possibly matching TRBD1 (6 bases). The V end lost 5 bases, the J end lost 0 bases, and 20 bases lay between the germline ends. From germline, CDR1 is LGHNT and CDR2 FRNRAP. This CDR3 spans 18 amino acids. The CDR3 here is CASGAQGTILSSYNEQFF. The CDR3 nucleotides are TGTGCTAGTGGTGCCCAGGGGACCATCCTGAGCTCCTACAATGAGCAGTTCTTC.

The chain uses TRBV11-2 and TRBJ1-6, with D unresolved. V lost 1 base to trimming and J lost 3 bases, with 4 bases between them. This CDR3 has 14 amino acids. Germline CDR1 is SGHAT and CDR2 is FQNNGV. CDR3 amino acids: CASSLARYNSPLHF. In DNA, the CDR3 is TGTGCCAGCAGCTTAGCCCGCTATAATTCACCCCTCCACTTT.

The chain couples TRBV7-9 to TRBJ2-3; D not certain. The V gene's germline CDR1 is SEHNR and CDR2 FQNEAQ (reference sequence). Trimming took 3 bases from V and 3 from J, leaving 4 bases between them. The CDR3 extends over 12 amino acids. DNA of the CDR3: TGTGCCAGCAGCTTCGGGACAGATACGCAGTATTTT. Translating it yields CASSFGTDTQYF.

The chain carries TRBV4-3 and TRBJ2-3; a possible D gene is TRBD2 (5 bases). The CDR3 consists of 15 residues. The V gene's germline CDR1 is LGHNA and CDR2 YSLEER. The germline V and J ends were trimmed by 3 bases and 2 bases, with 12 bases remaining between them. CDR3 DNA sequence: TGCGCCAGCAGCCACGGAGGAGGAGACACAGATACGCAGTATTTT. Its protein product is CASSHGGGDTDTQYF.

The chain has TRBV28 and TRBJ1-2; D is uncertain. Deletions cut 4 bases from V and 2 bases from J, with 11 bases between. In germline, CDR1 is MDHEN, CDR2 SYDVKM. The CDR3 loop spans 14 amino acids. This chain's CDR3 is CASSYPEGNYGYTF. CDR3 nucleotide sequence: TGTGCCAGCAGTTACCCCGAGGGAAACTATGGCTACACCTTC.

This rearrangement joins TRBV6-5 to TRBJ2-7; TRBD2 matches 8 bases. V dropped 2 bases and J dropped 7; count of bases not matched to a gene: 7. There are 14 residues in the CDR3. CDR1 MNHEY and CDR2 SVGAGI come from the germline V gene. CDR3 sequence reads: CASSYAGGVGEQYF. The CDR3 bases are TGTGCCAGCAGTTACGCGGGGGGTGTCGGGGAGCAGTACTTC.

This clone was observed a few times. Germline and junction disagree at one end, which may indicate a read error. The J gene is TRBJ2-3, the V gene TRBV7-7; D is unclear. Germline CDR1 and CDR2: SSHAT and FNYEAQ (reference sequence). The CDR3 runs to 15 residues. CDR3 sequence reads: CASSQSVALGDTQYF. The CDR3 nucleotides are TGTGCTAGCAGCCAATCGGTCGCTCTAGGAGATACGCAGTATTTT.

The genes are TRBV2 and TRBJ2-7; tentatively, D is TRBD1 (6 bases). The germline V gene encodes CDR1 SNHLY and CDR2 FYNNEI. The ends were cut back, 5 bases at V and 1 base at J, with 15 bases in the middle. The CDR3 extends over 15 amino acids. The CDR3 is CASSTPGTRSYEQYF. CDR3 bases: TGTGCCAGCAGTACCCCCGGGACACGATCCTACGAGCAGTACTTC. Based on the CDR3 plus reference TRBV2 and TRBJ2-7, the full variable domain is EPEVTQTPSHQVTQMGQEVILRCVPISNHLYFYWYRQILGQKVEFLVSFYNNEISEKSEIFDDQFSVERPDGSNFTLKIRSTKLEDSAMYFCASSTPGTRSYEQYFGPGTRLTVT.

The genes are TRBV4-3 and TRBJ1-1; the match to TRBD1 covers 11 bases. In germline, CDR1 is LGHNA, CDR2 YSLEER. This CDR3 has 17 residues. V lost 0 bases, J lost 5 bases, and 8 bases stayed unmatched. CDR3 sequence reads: CASSQDQDRGLWTEAFF. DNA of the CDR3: TGCGCCAGCAGCCAAGATCAGGACAGGGGGCTGTGGACTGAAGCTTTCTTT.

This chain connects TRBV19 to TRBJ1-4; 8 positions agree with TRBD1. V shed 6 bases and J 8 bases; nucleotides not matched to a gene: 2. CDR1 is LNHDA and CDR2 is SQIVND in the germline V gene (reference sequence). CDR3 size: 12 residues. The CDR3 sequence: CASRTGVEKLFF. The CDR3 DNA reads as TGTGCCAGTAGGACAGGGGTCGAAAAACTGTTTTTT.

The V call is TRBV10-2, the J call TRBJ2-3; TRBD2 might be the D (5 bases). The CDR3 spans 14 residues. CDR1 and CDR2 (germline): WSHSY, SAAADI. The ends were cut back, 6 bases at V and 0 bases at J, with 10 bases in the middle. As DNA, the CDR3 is TGCGCCAGCAGAGCTACTAGTAGCACAGATACGCAGTATTTT. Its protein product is CASRATSSTDTQYF.

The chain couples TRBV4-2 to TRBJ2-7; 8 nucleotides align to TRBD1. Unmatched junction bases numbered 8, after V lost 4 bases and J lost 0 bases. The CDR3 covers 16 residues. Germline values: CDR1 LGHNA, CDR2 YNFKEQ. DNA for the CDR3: TGTGCCAGCAGCCTTACCGGGACAGGTAGCTCCTACGAGCAGTACTTC. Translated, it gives CASSLTGTGSSYEQYF.

CDR3: CAIRPMDRAVTEAFF. In DNA, the CDR3 is TGTGCCATCAGACCTATGGACAGAGCGGTCACTGAAGCTTTCTTT. The V gene is TRBV10-3, the J gene TRBJ1-1, with D perhaps matching TRBD1 (6 bases). CDR1 ENHRY and CDR2 SYGVKD come from the germline V gene. The CDR3 runs to 15 residues. V lost 6 bases, J lost 4 bases, and 18 bases lay in between.

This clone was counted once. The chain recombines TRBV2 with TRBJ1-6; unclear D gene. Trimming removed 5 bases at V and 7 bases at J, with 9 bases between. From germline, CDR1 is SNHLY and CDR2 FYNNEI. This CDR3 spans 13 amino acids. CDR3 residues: CASSPSMNSPLHF. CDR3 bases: TGTGCCAGCAGTCCATCCATGAATTCACCCCTCCACTTT.

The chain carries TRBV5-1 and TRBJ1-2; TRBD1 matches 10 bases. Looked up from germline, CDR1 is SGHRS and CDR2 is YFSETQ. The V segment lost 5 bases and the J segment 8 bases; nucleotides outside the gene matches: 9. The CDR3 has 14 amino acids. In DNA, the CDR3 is TGCGCCAGCAGGTCGACAGGGGGCTCTGGAGGCTACACCTTC. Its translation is CASRSTGGSGGYTF.

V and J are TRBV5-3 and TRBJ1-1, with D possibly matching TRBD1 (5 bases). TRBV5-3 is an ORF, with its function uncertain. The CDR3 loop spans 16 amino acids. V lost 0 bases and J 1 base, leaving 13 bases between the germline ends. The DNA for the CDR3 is TGTGCCAGAAGCTTGGCCGCGGGGCTGACGAACACTGAAGCTTTCTTT. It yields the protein CARSLAAGLTNTEAFF.

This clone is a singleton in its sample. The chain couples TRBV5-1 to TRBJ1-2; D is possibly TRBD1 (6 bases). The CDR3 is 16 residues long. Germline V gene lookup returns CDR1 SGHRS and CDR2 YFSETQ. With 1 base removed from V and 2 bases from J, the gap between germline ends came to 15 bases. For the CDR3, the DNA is TGCGCCAGCAGCTTGATAGGTAGGGGGTCGAACTATGGCTACACCTTC. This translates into CASSLIGRGSNYGYTF. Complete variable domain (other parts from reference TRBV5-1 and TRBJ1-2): KAGVTQTPRYLIKTRGQQVTLSCSPISGHRSVSWYQQTPGQGLQFLFEYFSETQRNKGNFPGRFSGRQFSNSRSEMNVSTLELGDSALYLCASSLIGRGSNYGYTFGSGTRLTVV.

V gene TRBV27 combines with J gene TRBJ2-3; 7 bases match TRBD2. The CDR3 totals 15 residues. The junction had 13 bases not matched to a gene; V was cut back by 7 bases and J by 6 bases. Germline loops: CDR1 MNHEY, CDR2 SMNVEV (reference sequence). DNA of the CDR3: TGTGCCAGCACCCAGGGCCTAGCGGCGGGGGATACGCAGTATTTT. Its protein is CASTQGLAAGDTQYF.

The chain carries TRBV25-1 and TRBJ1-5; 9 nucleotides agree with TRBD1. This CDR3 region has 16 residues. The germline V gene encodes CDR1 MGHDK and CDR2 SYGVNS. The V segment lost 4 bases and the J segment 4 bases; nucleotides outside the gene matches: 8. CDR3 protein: CASSGPGQGTNQPQHF. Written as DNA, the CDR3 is TGTGCCAGCAGTGGTCCGGGACAGGGCACGAATCAGCCCCAGCATTTT.

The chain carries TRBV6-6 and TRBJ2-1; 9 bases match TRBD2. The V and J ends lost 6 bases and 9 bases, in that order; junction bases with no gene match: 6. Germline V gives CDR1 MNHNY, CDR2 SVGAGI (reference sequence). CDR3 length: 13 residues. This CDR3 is CASSTGLASEQFF. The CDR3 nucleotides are TGTGCCAGCAGCACAGGACTAGCGAGTGAGCAGTTCTTC.

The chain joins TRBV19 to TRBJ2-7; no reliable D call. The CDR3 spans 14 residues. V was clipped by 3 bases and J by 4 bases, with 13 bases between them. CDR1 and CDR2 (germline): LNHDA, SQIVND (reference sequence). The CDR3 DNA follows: TGTGCCAGTAGTATTCTCTTTGGCGGATACGAGCAGTACTTC. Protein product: CASSILFGGYEQYF.